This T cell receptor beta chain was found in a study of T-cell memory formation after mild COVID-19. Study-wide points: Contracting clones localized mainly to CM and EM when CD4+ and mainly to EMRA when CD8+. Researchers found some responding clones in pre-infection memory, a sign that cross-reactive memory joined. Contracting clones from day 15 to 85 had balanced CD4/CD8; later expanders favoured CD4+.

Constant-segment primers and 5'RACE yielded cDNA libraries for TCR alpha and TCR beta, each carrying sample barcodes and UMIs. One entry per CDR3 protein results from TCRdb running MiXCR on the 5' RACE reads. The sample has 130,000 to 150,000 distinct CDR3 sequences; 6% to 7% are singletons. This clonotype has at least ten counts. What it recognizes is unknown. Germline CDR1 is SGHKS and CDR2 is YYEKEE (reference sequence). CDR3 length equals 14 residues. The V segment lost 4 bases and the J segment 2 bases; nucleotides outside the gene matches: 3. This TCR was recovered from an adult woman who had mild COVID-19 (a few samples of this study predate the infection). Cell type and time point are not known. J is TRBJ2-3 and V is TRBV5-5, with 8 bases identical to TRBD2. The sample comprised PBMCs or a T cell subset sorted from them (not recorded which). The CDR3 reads CASSKGLDTDTQYF. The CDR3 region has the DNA TGTGCCAGCAGCAAGGGACTAGACACAGATACGCAGTATTTT.